These 18 T cell receptor beta chains were all obtained from the same sample, sequenced in a study of T cells in Graves' hyperthyroidism and ophthalmopathy. TCR beta CDR3 region amplification was performed from RNA transcripts. TCR CDR3 regions were first amplified by RT-PCR with HTBI primers. MiXCR, run by TCRdb on the multiplex PCR reads, gives a single entry per CDR3 protein. The table includes approximately 400,000 distinct CDR3 sequences, approximately 14% detected once. The specimen was blood. These receptors originate from a woman younger than 30 with Graves' hyperthyroidism that later progressed to Graves' ophthalmopathy.

This clonotype was seen more than once but under ten times. The gene calls are TRBV20-1 and TRBJ1-1, with 7 nucleotides matching TRBD1. Germline CDR1 is DFQATT and CDR2 is SNEGSKA (reference sequence). This CDR3 has 14 amino acids. J gave up 3 bases and V 3 bases, and 7 bases lay outside the gene matches. CDR3 in amino acids: CSASPDRVDTEAFF. Written as DNA, the CDR3 is TGCAGTGCTAGTCCCGACAGGGTTGACACTGAAGCTTTCTTT.

This clonotype was observed at least ten times. V gene TRBV7-9 combines with J gene TRBJ2-3; 13 bases align to TRBD2. Germline CDR1 is SEHNR and CDR2 is FQNEAQ (reference sequence). This CDR3 is 17 amino acids long. Trimming removed 5 bases from V and 5 bases from J; junction bases left unmatched: 10. This CDR3 is CASSPPRLAGGQDTQYF. CDR3 in DNA: TGTGCCAGCAGCCCCCCGCGACTAGCGGGAGGTCAAGATACGCAGTATTTT. The whole variable domain, remainder taken from reference TRBV7-9 and TRBJ2-3, is DTGVSQNPRHKITKRGQNVTFRCDPISEHNRLYWYRQTLGQGPEFLTYFQNEAQLEKSRLLSDRFSAERPKGSFSTLEIQRTEQGDSAMYLCASSPPRLAGGQDTQYFGPGTRLTVL.

This clonotype was counted at least ten times. V usage is TRBV12-3 or TRBV12-4 and J usage is TRBJ2-7; the match to TRBD1 covers 10 bases. CDR3 length: 14 amino acids. The ends lost 4 bases at V and 7 bases at J; junction bases unmatched: 7. The CDR3 region has the DNA TGTGCCAGCAGTTACCATGGACAGGGGGGAGAGCAGTACTTC. Residues: CASSYHGQGGEQYF.

This clonotype has ten or more counts. A read error may produce the germline difference seen at one junction end. J is TRBJ2-7 and V is TRBV20-1; D gene unclear. This CDR3 spans 12 amino acids. In germline, CDR1 is DFQATT, CDR2 SNEGSKA (reference sequence). The CDR3 sequence is CSARGRPYEQYF. CDR3 DNA sequence: TGCAGTGCGAGAGGTCGGCCATACGAGCAGTACTTC.

In its sample, this clonotype was seen a few times. The V gene is TRBV20-1, the J gene TRBJ2-3; D gene uncertain. This CDR3 contains 13 residues. CDR1 DFQATT and CDR2 SNEGSKA come from the germline V gene (reference sequence). V gave up 6 bases and J gave up 0 bases, with 10 bases separating them. The CDR3 nucleotides read TGCAGTGCGCTGGGTCCTAGCACAGATACGCAGTATTTT. Protein product: CSALGPSTDTQYF.

This clonotype was seen at least ten times. J is TRBJ1-2 and V is TRBV28; D remains ambiguous. Looked up from germline, CDR1 is MDHEN and CDR2 is SYDVKM. This CDR3 spans 11 amino acids. Trimming took off 6 bases at V and 7 bases at J, with 9 bases between the two ends. This CDR3 reads CASRLESGYTF. Written as DNA, the CDR3 is TGTGCCAGCAGGTTGGAATCTGGCTACACCTTC.

This clonotype was seen ten or more times. This chain joins TRBV6-1 and TRBJ2-7; TRBD2 matches at 7 bases. This CDR3 has 15 amino acids. Germline lookup yields CDR1 MNHNS and CDR2 SASEGT. The V and J ends lost 0 bases and 0 bases, in that order; junction bases with no gene match: 2. The CDR3 here is CASSEASGSSYEQYF. The CDR3 DNA reads TGTGCCAGCAGTGAAGCTAGCGGGTCCTCCTACGAGCAGTACTTC.

The chain recombines TRBV13 with TRBJ2-6; D tentatively reads TRBD1 or TRBD2 (6 bases each). The CDR3 spans 20 residues. Trimming removed 2 bases at V and 4 bases at J, with 24 bases between. CDR1 PRHDT and CDR2 FYEKMQ come from the germline V gene (reference sequence). The CDR3 DNA is TGTGCCAGCAGCTTAAAGGTACGGGGGCAGGGGCTGTCAGGGGCCAACGTCCTGACTTTC. Its protein product is CASSLKVRGQGLSGANVLTF.

This clonotype was picked up many times. This chain connects TRBV6-4 to TRBJ2-1, with TRBD2 identical over 13 bases. The V segment lost 6 bases and the J segment 7 bases; nucleotides outside the gene matches: 6. The CDR3 totals 15 residues. In germline, CDR1 is MRHNA, CDR2 SNTAGT. The CDR3 region is CASSAGLAGLNEQFF. The CDR3 DNA is TGTGCCAGCAGCGCGGGACTAGCGGGACTAAATGAGCAGTTCTTC.

This clonotype occurred many times. This rearrangement joins TRBV6-6 to TRBJ2-7; no firm D call. V lost 2 bases and J 6 bases, leaving 20 bases between the germline ends. Germline values: CDR1 MNHNY, CDR2 SVGAGI (reference sequence). The CDR3 is 16 residues long. The CDR3: CASSYPGPGRQREQYF. The DNA of the CDR3 is TGTGCCAGCAGTTACCCAGGCCCAGGAAGGCAGCGCGAGCAGTACTTC.

This chain uses TRBV6-1 with TRBJ2-7; TRBD2 might be the D (5 bases). The CDR3 runs 13 residues. V was trimmed by 4 bases and J by 7 bases, leaving 14 bases between them. Germline assignment: CDR1 MNHNS and CDR2 SASEGT. The chain's CDR3 is CASSASVTGEQYF. CDR3 sequence (DNA): TGTGCCAGCAGTGCCAGCGTAACGGGGGAGCAGTACTTC.

This clonotype was detected ten times or more. The V gene is TRBV7-8, the J gene TRBJ2-5; a possible D gene is TRBD2 (6 bases). Trimming took off 5 bases at V and 10 bases at J, with 11 bases between the two ends. CDR1 is SGHVS and CDR2 is FQNEAQ in the germline V gene. The CDR3 contains 11 residues. The CDR3 DNA sequence: TGTGCCAGCAGCCCCACCGGGGGCCAGTACTTC. The encoded protein is CASSPTGGQYF.

There are many counts of this clonotype. This chain connects TRBV7-2 to TRBJ2-1; TRBD2 matches 10 bases. The germline V gene encodes CDR1 SGHTA and CDR2 FQGNSA. This CDR3 spans 17 amino acids. With 5 bases clipped from V and 6 bases from J, the junction kept 13 bases outside the gene matches. The CDR3 loop is CASSRNPRTSGVNEQFF. CDR3 nucleotide sequence: TGTGCCAGCAGCCGAAACCCCCGGACTAGCGGAGTCAATGAGCAGTTCTTC.

This clonotype was detected ten times or more. The V and J genes are TRBV2 and TRBJ1-6; no firm D call. V was pared by 4 bases and J by 3 bases, with 13 bases between. The V gene's germline CDR1 is SNHLY and CDR2 FYNNEI. CDR3 size: 16 residues. In DNA, the CDR3 is TGTGCCAGCAGTGCTGACATGTACAGCTATAATTCACCCCTCCACTTT. This gives the protein CASSADMYSYNSPLHF.

This clonotype has at least ten counts. The genes are TRBV2 and TRBJ2-7; 7 positions match TRBD2. V trimming: 7 bases; J trimming: 1 base; junction bases outside the gene matches: 7. CDR1 and CDR2 (germline): SNHLY, FYNNEI. CDR3 length: 14 residues. CDR3 DNA sequence: TGTGCCAGCACCGGGCGGGACTATTCCTACGAGCAGTACTTC. It yields the protein CASTGRDYSYEQYF.

This clonotype showed up many times. The V and J genes are TRBV28 and TRBJ2-5, with D perhaps matching TRBD1 or TRBD2 (6 bases each). The V gene lost 7 bases and the J gene lost 5 bases, with 17 bases spanning the gap. The CDR3 has 14 amino acids. Germline-derived CDR1 and CDR2 are MDHEN and SYDVKM. CDR3 in DNA: TGTGCCAGCAACCCCCTATCGGGGGCTGAGACCCAGTACTTC. Residues: CASNPLSGAETQYF. Full variable domain (remainder filled in from reference TRBV28 and TRBJ2-5): DVKVTQSSRYLVKRTGEKVFLECVQDMDHENMFWYRQDPGLGLRLIYFSYDVKMKEKGDIPEGYSVSREKKERFSLILESASTNQTSMYLCASNPLSGAETQYFGPGTRLLVL.

In this sample, this clonotype turned up many times. The chain carries TRBV27 and TRBJ2-4, with TRBD2 as a possible D gene (5 bases). This CDR3 contains 18 residues. Trimming removed 5 bases at V and 0 bases at J, with 20 bases between. The V gene's germline CDR1 is MNHEY and CDR2 SMNVEV (reference sequence). The CDR3 region has the DNA TGTGCCAGCAGTCCCGATTGGGAGCTGTTACTAGCCAAAAACATTCAGTACTTC. Its translation is CASSPDWELLLAKNIQYF.

This clonotype was counted at least ten times. CDR3 protein: CASSGDGRSYEQYF. The DNA for the CDR3 is TGTGCCAGCAGTGGGGACGGAAGGAGCTACGAGCAGTACTTC. The V gene is TRBV28, the J gene TRBJ2-7; D possibly uses TRBD1 or TRBD2 (5 bases each). Germline V gene data show CDR1 as MDHEN and CDR2 as SYDVKM. The CDR3 consists of 14 residues. The V gene lost 5 bases and the J gene lost 3 bases, with 14 bases spanning the gap.